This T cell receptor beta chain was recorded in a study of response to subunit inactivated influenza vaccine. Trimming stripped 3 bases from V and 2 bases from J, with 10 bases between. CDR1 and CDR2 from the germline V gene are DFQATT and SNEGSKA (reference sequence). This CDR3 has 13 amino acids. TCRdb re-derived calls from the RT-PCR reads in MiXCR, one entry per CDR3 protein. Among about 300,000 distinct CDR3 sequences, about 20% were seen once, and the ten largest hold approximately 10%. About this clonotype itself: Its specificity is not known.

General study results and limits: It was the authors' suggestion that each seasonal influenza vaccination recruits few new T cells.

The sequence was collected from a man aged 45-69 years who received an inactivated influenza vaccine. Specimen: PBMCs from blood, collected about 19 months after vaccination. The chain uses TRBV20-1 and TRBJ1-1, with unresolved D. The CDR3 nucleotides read TGCAGTGCTAGGGGAGCGGGAAACACTGAAGCTTTCTTT. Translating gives CSARGAGNTEAFF.